The present T cell receptor beta chain was sequenced within a study of T cells in Graves' hyperthyroidism and ophthalmopathy. Researchers took RNA transcripts and amplified the TCR beta CDR3 regions from them. With the HTBI primer set, the TCR CDR3 went through a first round of RT-PCR. Using its own MiXCR run on the multiplex PCR reads, TCRdb lists one record per CDR3 protein. This table has a few hundred thousand distinct CDR3 sequences, 20% to 25% appearing once. Patients were excluded for uncontrolled infection, other autoimmune disease, pregnancy or lactation. PBMCs were sourced from more than 9 ml fresh peripheral blood. Material for sequencing was blood. This sequence was found in a man aged 25-40 years with Graves' ophthalmopathy.

The CDR3 loop reads CASIGTAKNIQYF. DNA of the CDR3: TGTGCCAGCATTGGGACAGCCAAAAACATTCAGTACTTC. The rearrangement joins TRBV6-1 to TRBJ2-4; possibly TRBD1 or TRBD2 for D (5 bases each). This CDR3 has 13 residues. Germline V gene sequence: CDR1 MNHNS, CDR2 SASEGT. Trimming stripped 7 bases from V and 0 bases from J, with 7 bases between.